This T cell receptor beta chain was recovered during a study of radiation and T cells in renal cell carcinoma. Study findings and constraints: Top tumor clonotypes rose in blood 2 weeks post-radiation, then contracted. Baseline intratumoral clonotype presence is unknown without pretreatment biopsies.

Time point defined: baseline pretreatment blood. Treatment: 15 Gy SBRT to primary tumor, nephrectomy 4 weeks later. Serial blood draws occurred at baseline and 2 and 4 weeks post-SBRT. This renal cell carcinoma was of the clear cell type. The CDR3 has 13 residues. Per germline, CDR1 SGHTA and CDR2 FQGNSA. V lost 3 bases and J lost 6; bases outside the gene matches: 1. This clone was recorded once. The antigen remains undetermined. The method was immunoSEQ multiplex PCR; TCRdb's version includes in-frame clones alone and lacks a portion of them. In the table there are over 85,000 clones, 82% of which are singletons.

The gene calls are TRBV7-2 and TRBJ2-1, with 8 bases fitting TRBD2. The sequencing here drew on blood, taken from a patient whose treatment included radiotherapy and nephrectomy. This sequence originates from a man in his sixties with renal cell carcinoma. The CDR3 sequence: CASSLGLVNEQFF. The CDR3 bases are TGTGCCAGCAGCTTGGGACTAGTCAATGAGCAGTTCTTC.